These 23 T cell receptor beta chains share one sample of origin, sequenced in a study of PD-1 blockade in classical Hodgkin lymphoma. Autologous stem cell transplantation was followed by relapse in every patient, and brentuximab vedotin exposure varied. Clones were read by immunoSEQ multiplex PCR, and TCRdb kept only the in-frame ones, dropping some. Of tens of thousands of clones in the sample, approximately 92% are singletons; the top ten hold around 16%. Sequenced material: peripheral blood mononuclear cells (PBMCs), taken at baseline. The receptors were gathered from a human donor with classical Hodgkin lymphoma.

J is TRBJ1-1 and V is TRBV28; 7 bases match TRBD1. The V gene end was trimmed by 2 bases and the J gene end by 2 bases; junction bases not matched to a gene: 5. The CDR3 consists of 15 residues. Per germline, CDR1 MDHEN and CDR2 SYDVKM. For the CDR3, the DNA is TGTGCCAGCAGTTTAGGAGGGACAGCCAACACTGAAGCTTTCTTT. Translating gives CASSLGGTANTEAFF.

The CDR3 bases are TGTGCCAGTACACGGGACAGCGTCACAGATACGCAGTATTTT. This gives the protein CASTRDSVTDTQYF. The chain has TRBV19 and TRBJ2-3, with TRBD1 matching 7 bases. Germline trimming cut 7 bases from V and 2 bases from J; bases unmatched to any gene: 6. Germline CDR1 and CDR2: LNHDA and SQIVND (reference sequence). CDR3 length equals 14 residues. Supplemented by reference TRBV19 and TRBJ2-3, the full variable domain reads DGGITQSPKYLFRKEGQNVTLSCEQNLNHDAMYWYRQDPGQGLRLIYYSQIVNDFQKGDIAEGYSVSREKKESFPLTVTSAQKNPTAFYLCASTRDSVTDTQYFGPGTRLTVL.

The CDR3 sequence is CASSSLDRGTEAFF. CDR3 bases: TGTGCCAGCAGCTCCCTGGACAGGGGCACTGAAGCTTTCTTT. The chain recombines TRBV5-4 with TRBJ1-1; TRBD1 matches at 9 bases. J lost 4 bases, V lost 3 bases, and 4 bases had no gene match. The germline gives CDR1 SGHNT, CDR2 YYREEE (reference sequence). The CDR3 is 14 residues long.

The J gene is TRBJ2-7, the V gene TRBV9, with 7 bases identical to TRBD2. This CDR3 has 14 amino acids. The germline CDR1 and CDR2 sequences are SGDLS and YYNGEE. The V gene end was trimmed by 3 bases and the J gene end by 2 bases; junction bases not matched to a gene: 5. DNA of the CDR3: TGTGCCAGCAGCGCCTCCGGGACTACCTACGAGCAGTACTTC. It codes for CASSASGTTYEQYF.

This rearrangement joins TRBV9 to TRBJ1-3, with 7 bases fitting TRBD1. Per germline, CDR1 SGDLS and CDR2 YYNGEE. The CDR3 contains 15 residues. Trimming removed 3 bases from V and 4 bases from J; junction bases left unmatched: 7. The CDR3 protein is CASSAPRDSGNTIYF. DNA for the CDR3: TGTGCCAGCAGCGCCCCCCGGGACAGCGGAAACACCATATATTTT.

The J gene is TRBJ1-2, the V gene TRBV5-4; 10 bases fit TRBD1. V was clipped by 6 bases and J by 3 bases; unmatched bases: 14. The CDR3 is 17 amino acids. CDR1 is SGHNT and CDR2 is YYREEE in the germline V gene (reference sequence). CDR3 sequence: CASTQGQGIGLDYGYTF. Here the CDR3 DNA reads TGTGCCAGCACCCAGGGACAGGGGATTGGACTAGACTATGGCTACACCTTC.

This chain uses TRBV5-1 with TRBJ1-1; D perhaps matches TRBD1 (6 bases). This CDR3 is built from 13 residues. CDR1 is SGHRS and CDR2 is YFSETQ in the germline V gene. The ends were cut back, 5 bases at V and 6 bases at J, with 14 bases in the middle. The CDR3 protein is CASSGGVYAEAFF. The CDR3 nucleotides read TGCGCCAGCAGTGGGGGCGTATACGCTGAAGCTTTCTTT.

The rearrangement joins TRBV10-1 to TRBJ1-4, with D possibly being TRBD1 (5 bases). The CDR3 runs to 13 residues. With 3 bases removed from V and 8 bases from J, the gap between germline ends came to 10 bases. Germline V gives CDR1 WNHNN, CDR2 SYGVQD (reference sequence). The CDR3 is CASSDGQKEKLFF. The CDR3 DNA is TGCGCCAGCAGTGATGGACAAAAGGAAAAACTGTTTTTT.

CDR3 nucleotides: TGTGCCAGCAGTTCGGCCGAGGGTATGGAGACCCAGTACTTC. Residues: CASSSAEGMETQYF. The chain couples TRBV6-5 to TRBJ2-5, with D possibly matching TRBD2 (5 bases). Trimming took off 4 bases at V and 5 bases at J, with 14 bases between the two ends. The germline V gene has CDR1 MNHEY and CDR2 SVGAGI. The CDR3 is made up of 14 amino acids.

V gene TRBV11-2 combines with J gene TRBJ2-3, with 12 bases fitting TRBD1. The V gene end was trimmed by 5 bases and the J gene end by 4 bases; junction bases not matched to a gene: 10. This CDR3 has 17 amino acids. CDR1 is SGHAT, CDR2 FQNNGV, per germline. The CDR3 is CASSLYPGQGAPDTQYF. As DNA, the CDR3 is TGTGCCAGCAGCCTGTACCCGGGACAGGGGGCCCCAGATACGCAGTATTTT.

This clone has just one count. V usage is TRBV7-2 and J usage is TRBJ2-5; the match to TRBD2 covers 11 bases. Germline V gives CDR1 SGHTA, CDR2 FQGNSA. Unmatched junction bases numbered 7, after V lost 3 bases and J lost 4 bases. This CDR3 contains 16 residues. The CDR3 region is CASSFGLAGSLETQYF. For the CDR3, the DNA is TGTGCCAGCAGCTTCGGACTAGCGGGCTCCTTAGAGACCCAGTACTTC.

The V gene is TRBV9, the J gene TRBJ1-3; D unresolved. The CDR3 contains 13 residues. V was clipped by 4 bases and J by 7 bases, with 12 bases between them. Germline V gene sequence: CDR1 SGDLS, CDR2 YYNGEE. CDR3 amino acids: CASSLYETNTIYF. DNA of the CDR3: TGTGCCAGCAGCCTTTATGAAACCAACACCATATATTTT.

This clone is termed medium-sized. The chain employs TRBV6-4 and TRBJ1-4; 11 positions match TRBD1. V lost 6 bases to trimming and J lost 7 bases; unmatched junction nucleotides: 7. The CDR3 has 15 amino acids. Germline V gene sequence: CDR1 MRHNA, CDR2 SNTAGT. The CDR3 nucleotides are TGTGCCAGCAGGGACCCGGGACAGGGGGTTGAAAAACTGTTTTTT. Translated, it gives CASRDPGQGVEKLFF.

The V call is TRBV29-1, the J call TRBJ2-5; D gene ambiguous. Germline V lookup: CDR1 SQVTM, CDR2 ANQGSEA. Trimming took 8 bases from V and 0 from J, leaving 10 bases between them. The length of the CDR3 is 12 residues. CDR3 DNA sequence: TGCAGCCTCCTTTGGAACCAAGAGACCCAGTACTTC. Amino acids: CSLLWNQETQYF. The whole variable domain, remainder taken from reference TRBV29-1 and TRBJ2-5, is SAVISQKPSRDICQRGTSLTIQCQVDSQVTMMFWYRQQPGQSLTLIATANQGSEATYESGFVIDKFPISRPNLTFSTLTVSNMSPEDSSIYLCSLLWNQETQYFGPGTRLLVL.

This rearrangement joins TRBV6-5 to TRBJ1-1; a weak D match, TRBD1 (5 bases). Germline-derived CDR1 and CDR2 are MNHEY and SVGAGI. The V end was cut by 2 bases, the J end by 0 bases, with 10 bases between. There are 15 residues in the CDR3. The CDR3, as DNA: TGTGCCAGCAGTTACGCAGGGCCCCTGAACACTGAAGCTTTCTTT. It codes for CASSYAGPLNTEAFF.

This clone was seen a few times. V is TRBV15 and J is TRBJ1-5; D remains ambiguous. Trimming cost V 1 base and J 3 bases, with 10 bases left between them. The CDR3 has 15 residues. Germline values: CDR1 LNHNV, CDR2 YYDKDF (reference sequence). In nucleotides, the CDR3 is TGTGCCACCAGCAGAGCGAGACTATCCAATCAGCCCCAGCATTTT. Its translation: CATSRARLSNQPQHF. The full variable domain, completed using reference TRBV15 and TRBJ1-5, is DAMVIQNPRYQVTQFGKPVTLSCSQTLNHNVMYWYQQKSSQAPKLLFHYYDKDFNNEADTPDNFQSRRPNTSFCFLDIRSPGLGDTAMYLCATSRARLSNQPQHFGDGTRLSIL.

This clone was counted only a few times. J is TRBJ2-2 and V is TRBV25-1, with D possibly being TRBD2 (6 bases). The CDR3 contains 15 residues. The germline gives CDR1 MGHDK, CDR2 SYGVNS. V gave up 1 base and J gave up 4 bases, with 10 bases separating them. CDR3 DNA sequence: TGTGCCAGCAGTGAATGGGGGGTGGGCACCGGGGAGCTGTTTTTT. It encodes CASSEWGVGTGELFF.

This chain links TRBV27 with TRBJ2-3; no clear D gene. The CDR3 loop spans 15 amino acids. The V gene lost 5 bases and the J gene lost 2 bases, with 14 bases spanning the gap. Germline V gene sequence: CDR1 MNHEY, CDR2 SMNVEV (reference sequence). In nucleotides, the CDR3 is TGTGCCAGCAGTATTGGATCGGCTAACACAGATACGCAGTATTTT. Protein product: CASSIGSANTDTQYF.

This rearrangement joins TRBV14 to TRBJ1-1, with D perhaps TRBD1 (6 bases). CDR1 and CDR2 (germline): SGHDN, FVKESK. This CDR3 is built from 16 residues. Trimming took off 3 bases at V and 1 base at J, with 15 bases between the two ends. CDR3 in amino acids: CASSHLSLQGNTEAFF. CDR3 nucleotide sequence: TGTGCCAGCAGCCATCTCTCTTTACAGGGGAACACTGAAGCTTTCTTT.

The genes are TRBV18 and TRBJ2-5; TRBD2 is a possible D gene (6 bases). The CDR3 has 14 residues. Germline CDR1 is KGHSH and CDR2 is LQKENI. Trimming left V 3 bases short and J 4 bases short, with 12 bases between. This CDR3 is CASSPDTSSETQYF. CDR3 sequence (DNA): TGTGCCAGCTCACCTGATACTAGCTCAGAGACCCAGTACTTC.

This clone has more than one count but fewer than ten. The chain employs TRBV7-9 and TRBJ1-6; D remains unclear. The CDR3 length is 13 residues. CDR1 and CDR2 (germline): SEHNR, FQNEAQ (reference sequence). V lost 5 bases and J 9 bases, leaving 11 bases between the germline ends. The CDR3 DNA sequence: TGTGCCAGCAGCGCGACCAAGGCTTCACCCCTCCACTTT. It specifies CASSATKASPLHF.

J is TRBJ2-7 and V is TRBV29-1; D might be TRBD2 (7 bases). Germline CDR1 reads SQVTM; CDR2 reads ANQGSEA. The CDR3 runs 13 residues. V lost 1 base, J lost 2 bases, and 9 bases lay in between. CDR3 bases: TGCAGCGTTGAAGGGGGGGGCCCCTACGAGCAGTACTTC. This encodes CSVEGGGPYEQYF.

This chain joins TRBV19 and TRBJ2-2, with a weak D call TRBD1 (5 bases). The CDR3 is made up of 13 amino acids. V was clipped by 4 bases and J by 5 bases, with 8 bases between them. Germline V gene sequence: CDR1 LNHDA, CDR2 SQIVND (reference sequence). The CDR3 loop is CASSRQGTGELFF. CDR3 in DNA: TGTGCCAGTAGTAGGCAGGGAACCGGGGAGCTGTTTTTT.